A single TCR beta chain is shown here with its context. Its target is not known. Since no conserved phenylalanine or tryptophan closes the CDR3, a read error is the likely cause. The data stem from a study of blood T cells in healthy people across ages. Study conclusions and caveats: Samples with more naive T cells showed higher observed beta diversity.

The CDR3 has 14 amino acids. The germline V gene has CDR1 MDHEN and CDR2 SYDVKM. With 6 bases clipped from V and 4 bases from J, the junction kept 8 bases outside the gene matches. Whenever a sample was processed, at least 6.5 million PBMCs were isolated. Alongside a J-beta primer mix, a sample-barcoded 5' primer served in a second PCR lasting about 6 to 12 cycles. TCRdb independently ran MiXCR on the 5' RACE reads; one entry per CDR3 protein. The sample lists roughly 1.9 million distinct CDR3 sequences, about two fifths occurring once. The sequence came from a human donor in good health. The sequenced sample consisted of blood. This chain connects TRBV28 to TRBJ1-2, with TRBD1 identical over 7 bases. The CDR3 coding sequence is TGTGCCAGCAGAGACACAGGGGAGGCCTATGGCTACACCTTG. Encoded protein: CASRDTGEAYGYTL.